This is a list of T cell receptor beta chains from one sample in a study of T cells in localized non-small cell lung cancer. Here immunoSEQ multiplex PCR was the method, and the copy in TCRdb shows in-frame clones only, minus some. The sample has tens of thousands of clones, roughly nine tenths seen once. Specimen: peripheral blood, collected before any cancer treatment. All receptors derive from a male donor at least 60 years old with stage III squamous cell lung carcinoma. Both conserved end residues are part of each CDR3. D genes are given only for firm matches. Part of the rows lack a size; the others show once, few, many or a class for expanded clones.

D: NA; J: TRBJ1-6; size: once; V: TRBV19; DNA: TGTGCCAGTAGTATAGCGGCGGGTTCACCCCTCCACTTT; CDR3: CASSIAAGSPLHF
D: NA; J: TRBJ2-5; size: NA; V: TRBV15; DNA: TGTGCCACTCAAAATCAGGGGGGCCCGGGGGAGACCCAGTACTTC; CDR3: CATQNQGGPGETQYF
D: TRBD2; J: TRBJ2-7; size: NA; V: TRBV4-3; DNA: TGCGCCAGCAGCCTCGGGACTAGCTCCTACGAGCAGTACTTC; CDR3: CASSLGTSSYEQYF
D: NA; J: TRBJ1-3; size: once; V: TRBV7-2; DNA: TGTGCCAGCAGCCCCCTGTCGGTGGGGGGGAGGGCAAACACCATATATTTT; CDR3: CASSPLSVGGRANTIYF
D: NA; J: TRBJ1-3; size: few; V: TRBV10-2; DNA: TGCGCCAGCAGACAGTCGGGGGCGCCTGGAAACACCATATATTTT; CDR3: CASRQSGAPGNTIYF
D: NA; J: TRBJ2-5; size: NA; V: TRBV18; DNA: TGTGCCAGCTCACCATTGGGGGCAGAGACCCAGTACTTC; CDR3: CASSPLGAETQYF
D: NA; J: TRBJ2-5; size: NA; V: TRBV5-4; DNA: TGTGCCAGCAGCTCGGACAGTTTTCGAGAGACCCAGTACTTC; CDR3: CASSSDSFRETQYF
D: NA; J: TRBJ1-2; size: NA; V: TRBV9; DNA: TGTGCCAGCAGCGCCCAGGTGGAGCTCTATGGCTACACCTTC; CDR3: CASSAQVELYGYTF
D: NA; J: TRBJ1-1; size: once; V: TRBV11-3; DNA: TGTGCCAGCAGCTTAGATTCTGGGGGTAAGGCTTTCTTT; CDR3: CASSLDSGGKAFF
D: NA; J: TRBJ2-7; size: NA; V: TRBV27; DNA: TGTGCCAGCAGTTTAACGACACGAAGGTTCGACGAGCAGTACTTC; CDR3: CASSLTTRRFDEQYF
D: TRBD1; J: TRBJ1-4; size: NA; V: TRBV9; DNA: TGTGCCAGCAGCGTAGGAGGGGGCACTAATGAAAAACTGTTTTTT; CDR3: CASSVGGGTNEKLFF
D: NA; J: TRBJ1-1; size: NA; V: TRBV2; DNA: TGTGCCAGCAGTGGGCTGATGAACACTGAAGCTTTCTTT; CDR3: CASSGLMNTEAFF
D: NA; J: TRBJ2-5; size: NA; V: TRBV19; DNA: TGTGCCAGTAGCATACAATGGGACAAAACCCAGTACTTC; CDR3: CASSIQWDKTQYF
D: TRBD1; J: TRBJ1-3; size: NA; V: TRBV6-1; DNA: TGTGCCAGCAGTGAAGTCCGGGACAGGGCTTCAAAAAACACCATATATTTT; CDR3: CASSEVRDRASKNTIYF
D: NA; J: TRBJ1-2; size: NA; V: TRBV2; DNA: TGTGCCAGCAGTGCAGGGTTTTCGAGCTATGGCTACACCTTC; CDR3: CASSAGFSSYGYTF
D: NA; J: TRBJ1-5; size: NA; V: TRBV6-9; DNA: TGTGCCAACTCTATAATACCTCAGCCCCAGCATTTT; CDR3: CANSIIPQPQHF
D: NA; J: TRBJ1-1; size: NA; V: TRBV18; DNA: TGTGCCAGCACCTCCGGGGGGCGGGCCACTGAAGCTTTCTTT; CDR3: CASTSGGRATEAFF
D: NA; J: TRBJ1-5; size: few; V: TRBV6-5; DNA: TGTGCCAGCAGTTACGGGACGGAAAGCAATCAGCCCCAGCATTTT; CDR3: CASSYGTESNQPQHF
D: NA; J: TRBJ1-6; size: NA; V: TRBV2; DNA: TGTGCCAGCACCTTTTTGACGGGGAATTCACCCCTCCACTTT; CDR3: CASTFLTGNSPLHF
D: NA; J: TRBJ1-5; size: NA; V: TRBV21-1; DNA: TGTGCCAGCAGCAAATCGCCGGAGAGCAATCAGCCCCAGCATTTT; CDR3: CASSKSPESNQPQHF
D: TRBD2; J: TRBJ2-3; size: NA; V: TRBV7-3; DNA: TGTGCCAGCAGCCCAACGGCGCGGGGGGACCTCACAGATACGCAGTATTTT; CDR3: CASSPTARGDLTDTQYF
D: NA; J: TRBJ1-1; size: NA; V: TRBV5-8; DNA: TGTGCCAGCAGCTCTAGACTTGAAGCTTTCTTT; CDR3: CASSSRLEAFF
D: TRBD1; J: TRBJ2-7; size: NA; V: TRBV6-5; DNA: TGTGCCAGCAACGACAGGGGTAGCTCCTACGAGCAGTACTTC; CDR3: CASNDRGSSYEQYF
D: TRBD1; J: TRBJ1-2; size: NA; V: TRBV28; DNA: TGTGCCAGCCGGACAGGGAACGTCTATGGCTACACCTTC; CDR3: CASRTGNVYGYTF
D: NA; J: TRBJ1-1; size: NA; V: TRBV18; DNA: TGTGCCAGCTCTCCTGGACGGGACACTGAAGCTTTCTTT; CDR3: CASSPGRDTEAFF
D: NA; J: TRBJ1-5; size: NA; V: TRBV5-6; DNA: TGTGCCAGCAGCTTATGGGGCAGACCGGGCGATCAGCCCCAGCATTTT; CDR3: CASSLWGRPGDQPQHF
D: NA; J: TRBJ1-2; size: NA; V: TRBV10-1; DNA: TGCGCCAGCAGTGAGTGGTGGACAGCCAAACGAGCTAACTATGGCTACACCTTC; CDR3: CASSEWWTAKRANYGYTF
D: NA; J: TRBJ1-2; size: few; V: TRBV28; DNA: TGTGCCAGCAGTTTATTCACAAACTATGGCTACACCTTC; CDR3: CASSLFTNYGYTF
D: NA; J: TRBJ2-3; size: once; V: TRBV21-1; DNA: TGTGCCAGCAGCATGGGACTAGCGGGGCCACGCACAGATACGCAGTATTTT; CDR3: CASSMGLAGPRTDTQYF
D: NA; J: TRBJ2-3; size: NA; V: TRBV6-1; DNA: TGTGCCAGCAGTGAACAGGGTAGAAATACGCAGTATTTT; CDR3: CASSEQGRNTQYF
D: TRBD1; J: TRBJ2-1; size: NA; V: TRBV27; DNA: TGTGCCAGCAGTTTACCACAGGGGATGTCCTACAATGAGCAGTTCTTC; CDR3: CASSLPQGMSYNEQFF
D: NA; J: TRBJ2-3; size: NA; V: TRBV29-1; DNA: TGCAGCGTTGAAGATCTCGGGGCAATTAGGGATACGCAGTATTTT; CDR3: CSVEDLGAIRDTQYF
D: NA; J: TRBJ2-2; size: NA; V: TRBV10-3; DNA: TGTGCCATCAGTGTAGACAGTCCCACCGGGGAGCTGTTTTTT; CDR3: CAISVDSPTGELFF
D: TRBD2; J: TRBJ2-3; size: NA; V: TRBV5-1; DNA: TGCGCCAGCACACCGGGACTAGCGGGAATTAGCACAGATACGCAGTATTTT; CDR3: CASTPGLAGISTDTQYF
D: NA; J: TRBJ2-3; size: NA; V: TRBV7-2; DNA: TGTGCCAGCAGCTTAGGGGGGAGCCAAGATACGCAGTATTTT; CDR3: CASSLGGSQDTQYF
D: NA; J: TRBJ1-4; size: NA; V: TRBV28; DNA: TGTGCCAGTAAGGGAGGGCAGACTAATGAAAAACTGTTTTTT; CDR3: CASKGGQTNEKLFF
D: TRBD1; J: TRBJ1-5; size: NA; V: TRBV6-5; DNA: TGTGCCAGCAGAGAGCGGACAGGGGTTAATCAGCCCCAGCATTTT; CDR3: CASRERTGVNQPQHF
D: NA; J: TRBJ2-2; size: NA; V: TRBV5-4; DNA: TGTGCCAGCAGCGTCGCAGGGAGTACCGGGGAGCTGTTTTTT; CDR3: CASSVAGSTGELFF
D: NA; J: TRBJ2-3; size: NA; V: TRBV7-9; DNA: TGTGCCAGCAGCTTAGTCGGTTCTAGCACAGATACGCAGTATTTT; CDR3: CASSLVGSSTDTQYF
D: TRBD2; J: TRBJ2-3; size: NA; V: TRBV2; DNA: TGTGCCAGCAGTGTACTAGCGGGGGGGCGAGATACGCAGTATTTT; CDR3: CASSVLAGGRDTQYF
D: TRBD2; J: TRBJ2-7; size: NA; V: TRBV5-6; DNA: TGTGCCAGCAGCTCCCCGGGACTAGCTCTGGACGAGCAGTACTTC; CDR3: CASSSPGLALDEQYF
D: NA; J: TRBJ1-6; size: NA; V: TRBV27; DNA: TGTGCCAGCCGGGGCAGGCTGGATAATTCACCCCTCCACTTT; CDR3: CASRGRLDNSPLHF
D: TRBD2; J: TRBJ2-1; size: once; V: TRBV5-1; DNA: TGCGCCAGCAGCTTGGTGGGAGGGCGCAATGAGCAGTTCTTC; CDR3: CASSLVGGRNEQFF
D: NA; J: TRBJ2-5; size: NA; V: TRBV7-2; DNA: TGTGCCACCGGGACGCAAGAGACCCAGTACTTC; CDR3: CATGTQETQYF
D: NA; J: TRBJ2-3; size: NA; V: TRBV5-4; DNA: TGTGCCCTTGCTAAGGACCTCACAGATACGCAGTATTTT; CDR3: CALAKDLTDTQYF
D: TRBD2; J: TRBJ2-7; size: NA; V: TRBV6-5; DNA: TGTGCCAGCAGTCCACTAGCGGGGGATTCCTACGAGCAGTACTTC; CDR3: CASSPLAGDSYEQYF
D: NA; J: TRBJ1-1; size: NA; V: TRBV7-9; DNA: TGTGCCAGCAGCTTAGGCCCCTCAGGGCCTGAAGCTTTCTTT; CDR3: CASSLGPSGPEAFF
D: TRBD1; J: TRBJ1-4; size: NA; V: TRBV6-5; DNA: TGTGCCAGCAGGTACACAGGGGAGGCTGAAAAACTGTTTTTT; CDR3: CASRYTGEAEKLFF
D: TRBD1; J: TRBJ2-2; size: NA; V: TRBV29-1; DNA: TGCAGCGCTAACAGGGGGCGGAACACCGGGGAGCTGTTTTTT; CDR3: CSANRGRNTGELFF
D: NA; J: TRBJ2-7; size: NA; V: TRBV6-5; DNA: TGTGCCAGCAGTTCCAATAGCCCGTACGAGCAGTACTTC; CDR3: CASSSNSPYEQYF